Listed here is a single TCR beta chain. The sample belongs to a study of cytomegalovirus exposure and HLA in healthy donors. CDR1 and CDR2 from the germline V gene are LGHNA and YNFKEQ. V shed 4 bases and J shed 8 bases, with 11 bases lying between them. This CDR3 has 12 residues. PCR used 60 Vbeta primers and 13 Jbeta primers. Clones were sequenced by immunoSEQ multiplex PCR, and TCRdb holds only the in-frame ones, with some missing. The repertoire has about 190,000 clones, approximately 77% of them found once; the top ten carry roughly 3.6%. The source of this sequence is a man aged 40-49 years in good health and CMV-seropositive. Specimen: PBMCs. The rearrangement links TRBV4-2 to TRBJ1-2, with D possibly matching TRBD1 (6 bases). CDR3 sequence reads: CASSPGVRGYTF. The CDR3 region has the DNA TGTGCCAGCAGCCCAGGGGTGCGGGGCTACACCTTC.